This TCR beta chain was captured in a study of blood T cell repertoires in COVID-19. The ends were cut back, 1 base at V and 4 bases at J, with 14 bases in the middle. Germline V gene lookup returns CDR1 SGHNT and CDR2 YYREEE (reference sequence). The CDR3 runs 15 residues. The table came from immunoSEQ multiplex PCR; TCRdb's copy has only in-frame clones and leaves some out. This sample has approximately 280,000 clones, with approximately 85% found just once. The TCR was taken from a woman aged 65 to 85 with acute or convalescent COVID-19. The V gene is TRBV5-4, the J gene TRBJ1-1; unclear D gene. The specimen was peripheral blood. CDR3 in amino acids: CASSLLRVGSTEAFF. CDR3 sequence (DNA): TGTGCCAGCAGCTTGTTGAGGGTGGGGAGCACTGAAGCTTTCTTT.